The rows below give T cell receptor beta chains drawn from one sample of a study of shared clonotypes between healthy human individuals. TCRdb's table, derived via immunoSEQ multiplex PCR, lists solely in-frame clones and lacks some. There are some 2.3 million clones in the sample; more than 85% occur only once, and approximately 0.4% lies in the top ten. Specimen: naive CD4+ T cells from PBMCs. These receptors were taken from a man between 18 and 29 years old in good health. Some clones in this sample may be carry-over from other donors' samples. CDR3s include the opening cysteine and the closing phenylalanine or tryptophan. D genes are given only for firm matches. Size tells how often a clone was seen (once, few, many) or the class of an expanded clone, and some rows leave it out.

TGTGCCAGCTCACCAGTGGGCGGACAGGGAGATGAAAAACTGTTTTTT	CASSPVGGQGDEKLFF	TRBD1	-	TRBJ1-4	TRBV18
TGTGCCAGCAGTCCGGGGAACACTGAAGCTTTCTTT	CASSPGNTEAFF	-	-	TRBJ1-1	TRBV27
TGCGCCAGCAGCTCCGGGGGGCTAGCGACGACCTACGAGCAGTACTTC	CASSSGGLATTYEQYF	-	-	TRBJ2-7	TRBV5-1
TGTGCCAGTAGTATAGGGGACAGGAAAGCCTACGAGCAGTACTTC	CASSIGDRKAYEQYF	TRBD1	-	TRBJ2-7	TRBV19
TGTGCCAGTAGTATCGCCCCGGGCAATCAGCCCCAGCATTTT	CASSIAPGNQPQHF	-	few	TRBJ1-5	TRBV19
TGTGCCAGTAGTCCCCGGATTAGCGGGAGTCGGTTGAGCTCCTACAATGAGCAGTTCTTC	CASSPRISGSRLSSYNEQFF	TRBD2	-	TRBJ2-1	TRBV19
TGTGCCAGCAGCACAGGCTCTGGGGCCAACGTCCTGACTTTC	CASSTGSGANVLTF	-	-	TRBJ2-6	TRBV2
TGTGCCAGCAGCATCCTAGCGGGACGAGCGAACACCGGGGAGCTGTTTTTT	CASSILAGRANTGELFF	TRBD2	-	TRBJ2-2	TRBV7-3
TGTGCCAGTAGCCTGGGAAATTACAATGAGCAGTTCTTC	CASSLGNYNEQFF	-	-	TRBJ2-1	TRBV19
TGTGCCAGTAGTATCCCGGGCAGGGGATACACCGGGGAGCTGTTTTTT	CASSIPGRGYTGELFF	-	-	TRBJ2-2	TRBV19
TGTGCCAGCAGTCCCCCGGGGGGGACCCAAGGGGTGCAGTACTTC	CASSPPGGTQGVQYF	TRBD2	-	TRBJ2-7	TRBV6-5
TGTGCCAGCAGTGACGTGGTTGGGGTAGCGGACTACAATGAGCAGTTCTTC	CASSDVVGVADYNEQFF	-	-	TRBJ2-1	TRBV25-1
TGTGCCAGCTCACCACCGAGGGAGAACAATGAGCAGTTCTTC	CASSPPRENNEQFF	-	-	TRBJ2-1	TRBV18
TGTGCCAGCAGTTACTCCCCGGCGACTGGAAACACCATATATTTT	CASSYSPATGNTIYF	-	-	TRBJ1-3	TRBV6-5
TGCGCCAGCAGCGCGGGGACAGGGGGCTTCCACGAGCAGTACTTC	CASSAGTGGFHEQYF	TRBD1	-	TRBJ2-7	TRBV5-1
TGTGCCAGCAGCCTGAGGGCTAGTATCCCCGGGGAGCTGTTTTTT	CASSLRASIPGELFF	-	-	TRBJ2-2	TRBV5-4
TGTGCCAGCTCACACTCACGGGACGAGCAGTACTTC	CASSHSRDEQYF	-	-	TRBJ2-7	TRBV18
TGTGCCAGTAGGAACAGGGGCGGGAGCACAGATACGCAGTATTTT	CASRNRGGSTDTQYF	TRBD1	-	TRBJ2-3	TRBV19
TGTGCCAGTAGTATAAATTGGGGATCCCCTGGGGCCAACGTCCTGACTTTC	CASSINWGSPGANVLTF	-	-	TRBJ2-6	TRBV19
TGTGCCAGCAGCCCGAACGAGACAGGGACTAGCACAGATACGCAGTATTTT	CASSPNETGTSTDTQYF	-	-	TRBJ2-3	TRBV7-3
TGTGCCAGCTACCGGGACAGGCCCTACGAGCAGTACTTC	CASYRDRPYEQYF	TRBD1	-	TRBJ2-7	TRBV28
TGTGCCAGCAGCTTAGGGTCGGGACCTACGGTGGAGCAGTACTTC	CASSLGSGPTVEQYF	-	-	TRBJ2-7	TRBV7-9
TGCGCCAGCAGTGAGTCGCCGAGCGATGACACAGATACGCAGTATTTT	CASSESPSDDTDTQYF	-	-	TRBJ2-3	TRBV10-1
TGTGCCAGTAGTATAGGAGCAGGGAGGACGGGACTAGGGGTTTACAATGAGCAGTTCTTC	CASSIGAGRTGLGVYNEQFF	TRBD2	-	TRBJ2-1	TRBV19
TGTGCCAGCAGTAGGACAGGTCCCACCGGGGAGCTGTTTTTT	CASSRTGPTGELFF	TRBD1	-	TRBJ2-2	TRBV5-6
TGTGCCAGCAGCTTAGCCTACCACGCATCAAACACCGGGGAGCTGTTTTTT	CASSLAYHASNTGELFF	-	-	TRBJ2-2	TRBV7-8
TGTGCCAGTAGAAGGACAGGGGACGGCTACGAGCAGTACTTC	CASRRTGDGYEQYF	TRBD1	-	TRBJ2-7	TRBV19
TGTGCCAGCAGCCCGGGCGGGAGCGCTAACTATGGCTACACCTTC	CASSPGGSANYGYTF	-	-	TRBJ1-2	TRBV28
TGCGCCAGCAGCCAAGGGATGGGCACTGAAGCTTTCTTT	CASSQGMGTEAFF	-	once	TRBJ1-1	TRBV4-3
TGCAGCGTGTCGGACAGGGGGGGTTCAACAGATACGCAGTATTTT	CSVSDRGGSTDTQYF	TRBD1	-	TRBJ2-3	TRBV29-1
TGTGCCAGCATCCGGGGGACTCGAGATACGCAGTATTTT	CASIRGTRDTQYF	-	once	TRBJ2-3	TRBV2
TGTGCCAGCAGCTTAGCTGCGGGACTGACCTACGAGCAGTACTTC	CASSLAAGLTYEQYF	-	-	TRBJ2-7	TRBV7-2
TGTGCCAGCAGCAAAGTCGTGTGGGGGGCGTACTACGAGCAGTACTTC	CASSKVVWGAYYEQYF	-	few	TRBJ2-7	TRBV21-1
TGTGCCAGCAGGTTTAGCGGCTCCTACAATGAGCAGTTCTTC	CASRFSGSYNEQFF	-	-	TRBJ2-1	TRBV7-8
TGTGCCAGCAGTTTGAGGTCAACCTACGAGCAGTACTTC	CASSLRSTYEQYF	-	-	TRBJ2-7	TRBV7-2
TGTGCCAGCGGGGGGGTTTCTAATGAAAAACTGTTTTTT	CASGGVSNEKLFF	-	-	TRBJ1-4	TRBV9
TGTGCCAGCAGCTTCAGACCCGGCACAGATACGCAGTATTTT	CASSFRPGTDTQYF	-	-	TRBJ2-3	TRBV5-6
TGTGCCAGTAGGCGGAATCACAGGGACCATCAGCCCCAGCATTTT	CASRRNHRDHQPQHF	-	-	TRBJ1-5	TRBV19
TGCGCCAGCAGGCTGGACAGGGGGAAGGGCTACACCTTC	CASRLDRGKGYTF	TRBD1	-	TRBJ1-2	TRBV5-1
TGTGCCAGCAGCTTAGTAGCGGGGCACTCCTACAATGAGCAGTTCTTC	CASSLVAGHSYNEQFF	TRBD2	-	TRBJ2-1	TRBV7-2
TGTGCCAGCAGTCCTTGGACTAGCGGGAACTACGAGCAGTACTTC	CASSPWTSGNYEQYF	TRBD2	-	TRBJ2-7	TRBV28
TGCGCCAGCAGCCAAGATTCACTAGCGGGAGCAGATCTGAGAGAGCAGTACTTC	CASSQDSLAGADLREQYF	TRBD2	-	TRBJ2-7	TRBV4-1
TGTGCCAGCAGTGTGGGGCGGGTAAACTATGGCTACACCTTC	CASSVGRVNYGYTF	-	-	TRBJ1-2	TRBV28
TGTGCCAGCAGTTTATTTATTCAAGCGGGAGCTAATGAGCAGTTCTTC	CASSLFIQAGANEQFF	TRBD2	-	TRBJ2-1	TRBV28
TGTGCCAGCAGTTACTCTTTCACAGGCAATCAGCCCCAGCATTTT	CASSYSFTGNQPQHF	-	-	TRBJ1-5	TRBV6-5
TGTGCCAGCTCTAGACTCTCCTACGAGCAGTACTTC	CASSRLSYEQYF	-	-	TRBJ2-7	TRBV18
TGTGCCAGCAGTTTGGCAGGGGTCCGCTACGAGCAGTACTTC	CASSLAGVRYEQYF	-	-	TRBJ2-7	TRBV28
TGTGCCAGCAGCTTACAGGGGACAACCCCCCACGAGCAGTACTTC	CASSLQGTTPHEQYF	-	-	TRBJ2-7	TRBV7-2
TGTGCCCACCGAAACGACCAGGATCAGCCCCAGCATTTT	CAHRNDQDQPQHF	-	few	TRBJ1-5	TRBV10-3
TGTGCCAGCTCACCGACGGACAGAAACTATGGCTACACCTTC	CASSPTDRNYGYTF	-	once	TRBJ1-2	TRBV18
TGTGCCAGCAGGCCCTCTGGAAACACCATATATTTT	CASRPSGNTIYF	-	-	TRBJ1-3	TRBV7-9
TGTGCCAGCAGTTACGGCGGGGGAACTTATGGCTACACCTTC	CASSYGGGTYGYTF	-	once	TRBJ1-2	TRBV6-5
TGTGCCAGCAGCTCCCAGGGCAGGGCTAACACTGAAGCTTTCTTT	CASSSQGRANTEAFF	-	-	TRBJ1-1	TRBV11-2